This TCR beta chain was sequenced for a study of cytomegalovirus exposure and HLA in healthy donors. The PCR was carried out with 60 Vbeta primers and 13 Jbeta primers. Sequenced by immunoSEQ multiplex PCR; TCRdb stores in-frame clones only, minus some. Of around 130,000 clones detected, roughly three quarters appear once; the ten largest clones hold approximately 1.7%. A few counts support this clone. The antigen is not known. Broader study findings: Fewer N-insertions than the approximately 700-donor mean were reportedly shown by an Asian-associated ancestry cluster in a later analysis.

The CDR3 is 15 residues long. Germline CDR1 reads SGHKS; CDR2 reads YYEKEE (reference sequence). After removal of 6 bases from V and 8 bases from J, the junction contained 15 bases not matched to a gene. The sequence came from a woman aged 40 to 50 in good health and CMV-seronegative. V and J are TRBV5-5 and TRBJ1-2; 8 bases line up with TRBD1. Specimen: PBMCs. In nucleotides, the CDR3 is TGTGCCAGCACCCAGGACAGGGTGGCATCTTGGGGCTACACCTTC. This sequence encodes CASTQDRVASWGYTF. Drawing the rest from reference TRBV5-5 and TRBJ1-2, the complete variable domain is DAGVTQSPTHLIKTRGQQVTLRCSPISGHKSVSWYQQVLGQGPQFIFQYYEKEERGRGNFPDRFSARQFPNYSSELNVNALLLGDSALYLCASTQDRVASWGYTFGSGTRLTVV.